These 11 T cell receptor beta chains were sequenced from one sample in a study of blood T cell repertoires in COVID-19. This table comes from immunoSEQ multiplex PCR, and its TCRdb copy is limited to in-frame clones, with some not included. Of about 220,000 clones listed, roughly 75% are singletons. What was sequenced was peripheral blood. The receptor set was obtained from an older woman with acute or convalescent COVID-19.

This chain joins TRBV7-2 and TRBJ2-6; TRBD2 might be the D (6 bases). CDR1 is SGHTA, CDR2 FQGNSA, per germline. Trimming pared 4 bases from V and 0 bases from J, leaving 10 bases between. The CDR3 runs 16 residues. The CDR3 reads CASSWDSSSGANVLTF. DNA of the CDR3: TGTGCCAGCAGCTGGGACTCAAGCTCTGGGGCCAACGTCCTGACTTTC.

This clone was picked up one time. The rearrangement uses TRBV3-1 (or the pseudogene TRBV3-2) and TRBJ2-5; 9 nucleotides agree with TRBD2. This CDR3 is 15 amino acids long. The junction had 8 bases not matched to a gene; V was cut back by 4 bases and J by 5 bases. CDR1 LGHDT and CDR2 YNNKEL come from the germline V gene (reference sequence). The CDR3 sequence is CASSPRRGGHETQYF. The CDR3 DNA is TGTGCCAGCAGCCCCAGGCGGGGGGGCCATGAGACCCAGTACTTC.

The chain combines TRBV13 with TRBJ2-5, with D unresolved. V dropped 3 bases and J dropped 4 bases, with 6 bases sitting between them. Germline loops: CDR1 PRHDT, CDR2 FYEKMQ (reference sequence). This CDR3 has 12 amino acids. CDR3 in amino acids: CASSFRGETQYF. The CDR3 DNA reads as TGTGCCAGCAGCTTTCGAGGAGAGACCCAGTACTTC. The full variable domain, in which reference TRBV13 and TRBJ2-5 provide the parts outside the CDR3, is AAGVIQSPRHLIKEKRETATLKCYPIPRHDTVYWYQQGPGQDPQFLISFYEKMQSDKGSIPDRFSAQQFSDYHSELNMSSLELGDSALYFCASSFRGETQYFGPGTRLLVL.

This rearrangement joins TRBV24-1 to TRBJ2-2; the D gene is possibly TRBD1 (5 bases). Per germline, CDR1 KGHDR and CDR2 SFDVKD. CDR3 length: 16 residues. V was clipped by 4 bases and J by 0 bases, with 11 bases between them. As DNA, the CDR3 is TGTGCCACCAGTGAACGTAGGGGCCCGAACACCGGGGAGCTGTTTTTT. Translating it yields CATSERRGPNTGELFF.

As for this clone: Additional DNA sequences in this sample encode the identical CDR3. This sequence joins TRBV6-5 and TRBJ1-2, with 7 bases aligning to TRBD1. The CDR3 totals 11 residues. Germline V lookup: CDR1 MNHEY, CDR2 SVGAGI. The ends lost 6 bases at V and 10 bases at J; junction bases unmatched: 5. The CDR3 nucleotides read TGTGCCAGCAGCACACAGGGGCCCTACACCTTC. This encodes CASSTQGPYTF.

The V gene is TRBV20-1, the J gene TRBJ2-5, with TRBD2 matching 13 bases. With 6 bases clipped from V and 5 bases from J, the junction kept 9 bases outside the gene matches. Germline assignment: CDR1 DFQATT and CDR2 SNEGSKA (reference sequence). This CDR3 is 15 amino acids long. This chain's CDR3 is CSASTSGGAGETQYF. The CDR3 nucleotides read TGCAGTGCCAGTACTAGCGGGGGGGCCGGGGAGACCCAGTACTTC.

The CDR3 reads CASSYSTSGRDTQYF. Here the CDR3 DNA reads TGTGCCAGCAGTTATTCGACTAGCGGGCGAGATACGCAGTATTTT. The V gene is TRBV6-6, the J gene TRBJ2-3; 10 bases align to TRBD2. The V segment lost 3 bases and the J segment 5 bases; nucleotides outside the gene matches: 5. CDR3 length equals 15 residues. Germline V gene data show CDR1 as MNHNY and CDR2 as SVGAGI (reference sequence).

The gene calls are TRBV30 and TRBJ1-6; tentative D call: TRBD1 (6 bases). CDR1 and CDR2 (germline): GTSNPN, SVGIG (reference sequence). The CDR3 has 14 amino acids. Trimming took 4 bases from V and 7 from J, leaving 14 bases between them. CDR3 loop: CAWTRGMSNSPLHF. The CDR3, as DNA: TGTGCCTGGACCAGGGGTATGAGCAATTCACCCCTCCACTTT.

The V gene is TRBV15, the J gene TRBJ1-5; 9 nucleotides match TRBD1. The CDR3 has 13 amino acids. Trimming removed 5 bases from V and 7 bases from J; junction bases left unmatched: 3. Per germline, CDR1 LNHNV and CDR2 YYDKDF (reference sequence). The CDR3 nucleotides read TGTGCCACCAGCGGACAGGGGAACCAGCCCCAGCATTTT. This codes for CATSGQGNQPQHF. The full variable domain, in which reference TRBV15 and TRBJ1-5 provide the parts outside the CDR3, is DAMVIQNPRYQVTQFGKPVTLSCSQTLNHNVMYWYQQKSSQAPKLLFHYYDKDFNNEADTPDNFQSRRPNTSFCFLDIRSPGLGDTAMYLCATSGQGNQPQHFGDGTRLSIL.

For the CDR3, the DNA is TGCAGTGCTACAACGGCAGATACGCAGTATTTT. It encodes CSATTADTQYF. This sequence joins TRBV20-1 and TRBJ2-3; D unclear. V was clipped by 4 bases and J by 4 bases, with 6 bases between them. The CDR3 covers 11 residues. Germline V CDR1 and CDR2: DFQATT, SNEGSKA (reference sequence).

J is TRBJ2-3 and V is TRBV11-2; D not certain. This CDR3 region has 13 residues. Germline V gene sequence: CDR1 SGHAT, CDR2 FQNNGV. V lost 1 base and J 8 bases, leaving 10 bases between the germline ends. The CDR3 DNA follows: TGTGCCAGCAGCTTAGCACCGCTAATTACGCAGTATTTT. Protein: CASSLAPLITQYF.